This record concerns one T cell receptor beta chain sequence. Its antigen is undetermined. The data derive from a study of T cells in Graves' hyperthyroidism and ophthalmopathy. Study-wide results and limits: Using 13 V-J features, a model discriminated ophthalmopathy from stable hyperthyroidism.

CDR1 is LGHDT and CDR2 is YNNKEL in the germline V gene (reference sequence). With 4 bases clipped from V and 0 bases from J, the junction kept 3 bases outside the gene matches. The CDR3 consists of 16 residues. Not enrolled were patients with uncontrolled infection, other autoimmune disease, pregnancy or lactation. TCR beta CDR3 regions were amplified from RNA. RT-PCR in the first round (using the HTBI primer set) targeted the TCR CDR3. TCRdb itself ran the multiplex PCR reads through MiXCR, one entry per CDR3 protein. The repertoire holds around 490,000 distinct CDR3 sequences, just under 20% seen once, with roughly 47% in the top ten.

Sequencing used blood. The V call is TRBV3-1, the J call TRBJ2-4, with 10 bases that match TRBD1. The sequence was obtained from a man in his forties with Graves' ophthalmopathy. CDR3 nucleotide sequence: TGTGCCAGCAGCCGACAGGGGGCGGGAGCCAAAAACATTCAGTACTTC. Translating it yields CASSRQGAGAKNIQYF.